The clone carrying this TCR beta chain was detected only a few times. Its antigen is currently unknown. V was shortened by 3 bases and J by 4 bases, with 10 bases between the two germline ends. Germline V gene lookup returns CDR1 SGHTA and CDR2 FQGNSA. This CDR3 spans 14 amino acids. This sample is part of a study of T-cell memory formation after mild COVID-19. The study, taken as a whole, reports: The second-wave clones peaking on day 37 were not confirmed as SARS-CoV-2-specific.

Constant-segment-primed 5'RACE gave TCR alpha and TCR beta cDNA libraries with sample barcodes and UMIs. One entry per CDR3 protein results from TCRdb running MiXCR on the 5' RACE reads. The sample lists around 200,000 distinct CDR3 sequences; around a sixth were seen once. The receptor was isolated from a man between 18 and 29 years old who had mild COVID-19 (a few samples of this study predate the infection). Cell type and time point are not known. Sequencing was done on a sample of PBMCs or a T cell subset sorted from them (not recorded which). V and J are TRBV7-2 and TRBJ1-5, with D perhaps matching TRBD1 (5 bases). In nucleotides, the CDR3 is TGTGCCAGCAGCTTTCAGGGTCAAAATCAGCCCCAGCATTTT. It codes for CASSFQGQNQPQHF.